This record covers a single T cell receptor beta chain. The data stem from a study of blood T cell repertoires in COVID-19. Study at large: Acute and convalescent COVID-19 specimens originated in the United States, Italy and Spain.

Trimming at V came to 4 bases and at J to 0 bases, leaving 11 bases not matched to a gene. Germline CDR1 is SGHTA and CDR2 is FQGNSA. CDR3 length: 19 residues. In the authors' methods: Using reference gene primer amplification, nucleated cell counts were estimated. Using immunoSEQ multiplex PCR, the repertoire was profiled, and TCRdb retains in-frame clones only, with some absent. V and J calls and clone size are copied from that table; D and trimming were computed from the DNA. The sample shows fewer than 150,000 clones, approximately 80% of them seen only once. This chain joins TRBV7-2 and TRBJ2-3; 12 nucleotides line up with TRBD2. This clonotype was sampled from a man older than 75 with acute or convalescent COVID-19. What was sequenced was peripheral blood. DNA for the CDR3: TGTGCCAGCAGCTCCGGGAGACTAGCGGGGGTCGCTAGCACAGATACGCAGTATTTT. Translated: CASSSGRLAGVASTDTQYF.